What follows are 7 T cell receptor beta chains derived from one specimen sequenced in a study of PD-1 blockade in classical Hodgkin lymphoma (dated by TCRdb to 2020 to 2021). The library was built by means of the immunoSEQ multiplex PCR assay. This is the immuneACCESS table as TCRdb keeps it, with only in-frame sequences that have V and J called. A part of the clones is gone; compared with another copy, unresolved V genes explain less than half, and the rest is unexplained. The sample records around 150,000 clones, under 85% of which are singletons. Over 7.5% of the sample lies in the top ten. The time point label here, explained by the study, means: cycle 2 day 1 (C2D1) of nivolumab. Relapse after autologous stem cell transplantation had occurred in all trial patients, and cohorts A, B and C were distinguished by prior brentuximab vedotin exposure. The sample consisted of peripheral blood mononuclear cells (PBMCs), taken before the second cycle of nivolumab. These receptors originate from a human donor with classical Hodgkin lymphoma.

The chain joins TRBV29-1 to TRBJ1-1; tentative D call: TRBD1 (5 bases). CDR3 length: 11 residues. Germline CDR1 SQVTM, CDR2 ANQGSEA. V lost 6 bases and J 10 bases, leaving 15 bases between the germline ends. This CDR3 reads CSVGDLRGAFF. DNA of the CDR3: TGCAGCGTGGGGGACCTAAGGGGAGCTTTCTTT.

CDR3 sequence reads: CASSLYGDLAGADTQYF. CDR3 coding DNA: TGTGCCAGCAGTTTATATGGGGACCTAGCGGGGGCAGATACGCAGTATTTT. The chain joins TRBV27 to TRBJ2-3; 10 positions agree with TRBD2. Germline CDR1 and CDR2: MNHEY and SMNVEV (reference sequence). The CDR3 extends over 17 amino acids. Trimming took 1 base from V and 4 from J; bases not matched to a gene: 8.

The chain has TRBV11-3 and TRBJ2-7, with D possibly being TRBD2 (6 bases). Germline CDR1 is SGHNT and CDR2 is YENEEA. There are 13 residues in the CDR3. Between the trimmed V and J ends, which lost 1 base and 7 bases, there was a span of 11 bases. The CDR3 reads CASSLARSGEQYF. The CDR3 region has the DNA TGTGCCAGCAGCTTAGCCAGGAGCGGGGAGCAGTACTTC.

The count of this clone is one. The V and J genes are TRBV2 and TRBJ2-1; unclear D gene. Germline V gene lookup returns CDR1 SNHLY and CDR2 FYNNEI. The CDR3 spans 11 residues. Trimming took 7 bases from V and 8 from J, leaving 9 bases between them. The CDR3 is CASNARDEQFF. The CDR3 nucleotides read TGTGCCAGCAATGCCCGGGATGAGCAGTTCTTC.

The chain joins TRBV29-1 to TRBJ2-2; no firm D call. Germline lookup yields CDR1 SQVTM and CDR2 ANQGSEA. The germline V and J ends were trimmed by 3 bases and 4 bases, with 6 bases remaining between them. CDR3 length: 12 residues. The CDR3 DNA reads TGCAGCGTTGATCATGCCACCGGGGAGCTGTTTTTT. This sequence encodes CSVDHATGELFF.

The chain recombines TRBV6-6 with TRBJ1-6; D gene uncertain. V was clipped by 8 bases and J by 10 bases, with 15 bases between them. CDR1 MNHNY and CDR2 SVGAGI come from the germline V gene (reference sequence). The CDR3 runs 13 residues. The CDR3 loop is CASGQRTRSPLHF. DNA for the CDR3: TGTGCCAGCGGGCAGCGAACCCGGTCACCCCTCCACTTT.

This rearrangement joins TRBV4-3 to TRBJ2-7, with D possibly TRBD2 on 5 matching bases. Germline assignment: CDR1 LGHNA and CDR2 YSLEER. Trimming left V 0 bases short and J 3 bases short, with 12 bases between. The CDR3 totals 15 residues. In DNA, the CDR3 is TGCGCCAGCAGCCAAGATCCAGGACTCTTCTACGAGCAGTACTTC. Its protein product is CASSQDPGLFYEQYF.